This entry concerns a single T cell receptor (beta chain). Its cognate antigen is unknown. Unsorted bulk tissue, about 19-31 mg of it, served as the source for co-extraction of RNA and DNA. The data are from a study of tumor-infiltrating lymphocytes in primary liver carcinoma. Study information: Subjects consisted of male and female patients aged 30 to 69 years.

The germline V gene encodes CDR1 MNHEY and CDR2 SVGAGI. V shed 7 bases and J shed 7 bases, with 19 bases lying between them. This CDR3 contains 14 residues. A constant-region primer primed TCR beta cDNA synthesis from 450 to 550 ng of total RNA. Generation of the TCR beta libraries relied on three nested multiplex PCR rounds using slightly modified ARM-PCR. The study ran its first two PCR rounds for roughly 10 cycles each, using TRBV1-TRBV30 forward primers and a C-beta reverse primer. Each CDR3 protein gets one entry after TCRdb re-called the multiplex PCR reads with MiXCR. The table includes tens of thousands of distinct CDR3 sequences, 75% to 85% detected once. Overall study findings and caveats: Tumor-adjacent and tumor-blood pairs shared less of their repertoires than tumor region pairs shared. It was observed that only about 8-25% of the top clones appeared in every one of the five tumor regions.

Specimen: liver tumor tissue from sampling region 5. The subset denotes: tumor region T5, tumor centre. The chain is built from TRBV6-5 and TRBJ1-1; D remains ambiguous. This receptor was identified in a man in his forties with primary liver carcinoma and hepatitis B virus infection. CDR3 region: CASNPSRIYIEAFF. The CDR3 bases are TGTGCCAGCAATCCAAGCAGGATCTACATTGAAGCTTTCTTT.